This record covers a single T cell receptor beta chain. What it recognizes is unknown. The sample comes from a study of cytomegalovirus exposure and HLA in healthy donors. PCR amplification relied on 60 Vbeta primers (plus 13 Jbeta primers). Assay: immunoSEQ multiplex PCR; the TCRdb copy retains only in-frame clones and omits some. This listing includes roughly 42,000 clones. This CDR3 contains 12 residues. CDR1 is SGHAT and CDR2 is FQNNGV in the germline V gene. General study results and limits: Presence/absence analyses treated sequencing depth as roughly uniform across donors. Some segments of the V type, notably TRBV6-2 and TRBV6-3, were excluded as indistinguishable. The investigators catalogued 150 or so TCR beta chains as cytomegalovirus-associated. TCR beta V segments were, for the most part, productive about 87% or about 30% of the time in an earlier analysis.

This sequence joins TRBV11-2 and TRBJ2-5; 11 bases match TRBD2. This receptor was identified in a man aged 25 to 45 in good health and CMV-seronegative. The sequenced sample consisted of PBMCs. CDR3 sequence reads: CASGRAGETQYF. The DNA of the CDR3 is TGTGCTAGCGGGAGGGCGGGGGAGACCCAGTACTTC.